The T cell receptor beta chain under discussion was sequenced for a study of T cell clones after liver transplantation. Study-level information: Post-transplant blood was tracked for graft-donor-reactive T cell clones identified in a pre-transplant mixed lymphocyte reaction. Pre-transplant mixed lymphocyte reactions yielded third-party-reactive TCRbeta sequences as comparators for graft-donor-reactive sequences. Standard immunosuppression, with no induction, continued until 12-24 months after transplant.

The assay was immunoSEQ multiplex PCR, and TCRdb's table has in-frame clones only and misses some. The sample has roughly 50,000 clones, approximately 84% seen once. Sequencing was performed on CD4+ T cells from blood, taken before liver transplant. This receptor was identified in a human donor who received a liver transplant.

The CDR3 region is CASSPDIGSSNYGYTF. The CDR3 DNA reads TGTGCCAGCAGCCCGGACATTGGAAGTTCTAACTATGGCTACACCTTC. The chain joins TRBV14 to TRBJ1-2, with D perhaps matching TRBD1 (5 bases). CDR1 is SGHDN, CDR2 FVKESK, per germline. The CDR3 contains 16 residues. Trimming shortened V by 4 bases and J by 0 bases, and 15 bases separated the two germline ends.